One sample yielded the 3 T cell receptor beta chains listed below, sequenced in a study of T cell responses to AZD1222 COVID-19 vaccine (TCRdb year 2021). The meaning of the sample's time point label: about 28 days (+/-7) after the second vaccine dose. To prepare the library, the immunoSEQ multiplex PCR assay was applied. Here the immuneACCESS table is served through TCRdb, limited to in-frame sequences with V and J called. Missing clones are a known gap in these copies; in checked studies unresolved V genes cover under half, and the rest lacks a known reason. This sample has roughly 270,000 clones in its table, and 90% to 95% of those were observed once. The biggest ten clones account for roughly 0.5% of the sample. The source material was peripheral blood, sampled 28 days after the second AZD1222 dose. All receptors derive from an adult who received the AZD1222 COVID-19 vaccine.

This clone was observed a few times. The rearrangement links TRBV12-3 or TRBV12-4 to TRBJ1-2; weak D call: TRBD1 (5 bases). The V gene lost 5 bases and the J gene lost 4 bases, with 11 bases spanning the gap. The CDR3 covers 13 residues. The CDR3, as DNA: TGTGCCAGCAGTCCGATGGGGGGCTATGGCTACACCTTC. Protein product: CASSPMGGYGYTF.

This sequence joins TRBV25-1 and TRBJ1-2; 7 bases map to TRBD1. The CDR3 is 13 amino acids. CDR1 and CDR2 (germline): MGHDK, SYGVNS. V lost 5 bases to trimming and J lost 5 bases; unmatched junction nucleotides: 5. The CDR3 DNA reads TGTGCCAGCAGTCGCCAGGGGGTTTATGGCTACACCTTC. This codes for CASSRQGVYGYTF.

The V call is TRBV11-2, the J call TRBJ2-5, with D possibly matching TRBD2 (5 bases). V was trimmed by 4 bases and J by 0 bases, leaving 12 bases between them. The CDR3 is 15 amino acids. CDR1 and CDR2 (germline): SGHAT, FQNNGV. The CDR3 nucleotides are TGTGCCAGCAGCTCCGTCCGGAGGTACCAAGAGACCCAGTACTTC. Encoded protein: CASSSVRRYQETQYF.